This T cell receptor (beta chain) derives from a study of blood T cell repertoires in COVID-19. Turning to the study itself: The samples span acute and convalescent COVID-19 from the United States, Italy and Spain. From T cells, B-cell-depleted T cells, or PBMCs came the material, which was cDNA or gDNA.

This CDR3 spans 16 amino acids. V shed 0 bases and J 4 bases; nucleotides not matched to a gene: 3. Looked up from germline, CDR1 is LNHNV and CDR2 is YYDKDF (reference sequence). Source study methods: How many nucleated cells were present was estimated from reference gene primer amplification. The repertoire was sequenced with immunoSEQ multiplex PCR; TCRdb's copy has only in-frame clones and lacks some. D and trimming were read from the DNA, whereas the V and J calls and clone size are those reported in that table. The repertoire includes about 81,000 clones, approximately 91% of them detected once, and roughly 12% sits in the top ten.

This TCR came from a man between 65 and 79 years old with active or convalescent COVID-19. The chain is built from TRBV15 and TRBJ2-2; 9 bases are shared with TRBD2. The sample taken for sequencing was peripheral blood. This CDR3 is CATSREAGGLTGELFF. The DNA for the CDR3 is TGTGCCACCAGCAGAGAGGCGGGGGGGCTCACCGGGGAGCTGTTTTTT. Based on the CDR3 plus reference TRBV15 and TRBJ2-2, the full variable domain is DAMVIQNPRYQVTQFGKPVTLSCSQTLNHNVMYWYQQKSSQAPKLLFHYYDKDFNNEADTPDNFQSRRPNTSFCFLDIRSPGLGDTAMYLCATSREAGGLTGELFFGEGSRLTVL.